This TCR beta chain is drawn from a study of T cells in Graves' hyperthyroidism and ophthalmopathy. Study-level background: Peripheral blood samples were taken at initial diagnosis, prior to any treatment.

CDR1 DFQATT and CDR2 SNEGSKA come from the germline V gene (reference sequence). The J segment lost 7 bases and the V segment lost 6 bases, leaving 13 bases of the junction unmatched. The CDR3 consists of 15 residues. With duration under 3 months, ophthalmopathy was active: Clinical Activity Score at least 3, NOSPECS at least 4. The PBMCs were sourced from fresh peripheral blood (about 10 ml). To note about this clonotype: Antigen: not known.

General study findings and limits: Most clonotypes expanded in thyroid above 0.001 were likewise present in blood.

The source material, RNA transcripts, was used to amplify TCR beta CDR3 regions. TCR CDR3 underwent first-round RT-PCR with the HTBI primer set. TCRdb re-analysed the multiplex PCR reads in MiXCR, keeping a single row per CDR3 protein. The data contain roughly 400,000 distinct CDR3 sequences, roughly an eighth of them singletons. The V call is TRBV20-1, the J call TRBJ2-2; TRBD1 aligns across 8 bases. The sample taken for sequencing was blood. The TCR was taken from a man aged 50 to 60 with Graves' ophthalmopathy. For the CDR3, the DNA is TGCAGTGCCGTTGGGAGGCAGGGGGCGGGCGGGGAGCTGTTTTTT. Protein product: CSAVGRQGAGGELFF.